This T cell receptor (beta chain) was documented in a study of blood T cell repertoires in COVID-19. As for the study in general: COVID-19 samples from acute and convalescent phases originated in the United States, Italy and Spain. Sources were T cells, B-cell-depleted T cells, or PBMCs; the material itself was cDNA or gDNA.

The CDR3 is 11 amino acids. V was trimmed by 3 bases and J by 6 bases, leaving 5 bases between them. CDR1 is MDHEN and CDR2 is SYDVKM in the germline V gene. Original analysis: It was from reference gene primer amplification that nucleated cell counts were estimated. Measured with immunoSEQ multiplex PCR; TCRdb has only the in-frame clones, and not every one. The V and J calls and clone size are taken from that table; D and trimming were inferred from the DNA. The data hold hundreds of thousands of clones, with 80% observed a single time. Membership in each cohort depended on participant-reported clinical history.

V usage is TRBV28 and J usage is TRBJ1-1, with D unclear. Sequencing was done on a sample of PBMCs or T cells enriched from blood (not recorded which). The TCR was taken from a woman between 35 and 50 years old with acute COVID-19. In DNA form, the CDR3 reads TGTGCCAGCAGTTTTACAGCTGAAGCTTTCTTT. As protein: CASSFTAEAFF.